The rows below give T cell receptor beta chains drawn from one sample of a study of shared clonotypes between healthy human individuals. Produced via immunoSEQ multiplex PCR; TCRdb's table is partial and in-frame only. The table shows hundreds of thousands of clones, with roughly 96% occurring only once. Sequenced sample: memory CD8+ T cells sorted from blood. Every receptor here comes from a man aged 25 to 40 in good health. The CDR3 runs from the conserved cysteine through the conserved F or W. The D gene is left open where the match is weak. Clone size is stated in some rows and not others, as once, few, many or a class when expanded.

TRBJ2-3 . . TRBV28 CASSPWGASSTDTQYF TGTGCCAGCAGTCCCTGGGGCGCTTCTAGCACAGATACGCAGTATTTT
TRBJ1-2 . . TRBV20-1 CSAMGGGYTF TGCAGCGCGATGGGGGGTGGCTACACCTTC
TRBJ1-4 . . TRBV28 CASSLFPATNEKLFF TGTGCCAGCAGTTTATTCCCGGCAACTAATGAAAAACTGTTTTTT
TRBJ2-7 . . TRBV7-9 CASSLLGAGEQYF TGTGCCAGCAGCTTATTGGGGGCGGGCGAGCAGTACTTC
TRBJ2-7 TRBD1 once TRBV7-8 CASSLAETGLSYEQYF TGTGCCAGCAGCTTAGCGGAGACAGGGCTCTCCTACGAGCAGTACTTC
TRBJ2-7 . . TRBV27 CASSPSSYEQYF TGTGCCAGCAGTCCCAGCTCCTACGAGCAGTACTTC
TRBJ2-5 TRBD2 . TRBV5-1 CASSPRWTSGTQETQYF TGCGCCAGCAGCCCCAGATGGACTAGCGGGACTCAAGAGACCCAGTACTTC
TRBJ2-4 TRBD2 few TRBV19 CASRLAGAKNIQYF TGTGCCAGTAGACTAGCGGGAGCCAAAAACATTCAGTACTTC
TRBJ1-3 . . TRBV18 CASSPLGAGNTIYF TGTGCCAGCTCACCGTTAGGGGCTGGAAACACCATATATTTT
TRBJ1-2 . . TRBV28 CASSLGTPSDGYTF TGTGCCAGCAGTTTAGGGACCCCATCCGATGGCTACACCTTC
TRBJ2-1 TRBD2 . TRBV29-1 CSVDGLVYNEQFF TGCAGCGTTGACGGACTAGTATACAATGAGCAGTTCTTC
TRBJ2-1 TRBD2 . TRBV7-2 CASSPRGLAGGWNEQFF TGTGCCAGCAGCCCCCGAGGCCTAGCGGGAGGGTGGAATGAGCAGTTCTTC
TRBJ2-3 . once TRBV2 CASKAGTTDTQYF TGTGCCAGCAAGGCGGGAACCACAGATACGCAGTATTTT
TRBJ2-7 . . TRBV18 CASSPPGRGGYEQYF TGTGCCAGCTCACCACCGGGACGAGGGGGCTACGAGCAGTACTTC
TRBJ1-5 . . TRBV29-1 CSVARGRDQPQHF TGCAGCGTTGCCCGGGGTAGGGATCAGCCCCAGCATTTT
TRBJ1-6 . . TRBV10-3 CAISESGTFAVPGYSPLHF TGTGCCATCAGTGAGTCGGGGACATTTGCTGTACCTGGCTATTCACCCCTCCACTTT
TRBJ2-7 TRBD1 . TRBV19 CASSSLGQYYEQYF TGTGCCAGTAGTTCGTTGGGACAGTACTACGAGCAGTACTTC
TRBJ2-3 TRBD2 . TRBV5-1 CASSFGGLAFSTDTQYF TGCGCCAGCAGCTTCGGGGGACTAGCATTCTCCACAGATACGCAGTATTTT
TRBJ2-7 . . TRBV7-8 CASSSDFRDEQYF TGTGCCAGCAGCTCGGACTTTAGGGACGAGCAGTACTTC
TRBJ2-3 . . TRBV5-1 CASSYRTDTQYF TGCGCCAGCAGCTACCGCACAGATACGCAGTATTTT
TRBJ1-5 . . TRBV10-3 CAISPGKQPQHF TGTGCCATCAGCCCAGGGAAGCAGCCCCAGCATTTT
TRBJ2-7 . . TRBV7-8 CASSLALAAAYEQYF TGTGCCAGCAGCTTAGCCTTAGCGGCCGCCTACGAGCAGTACTTC
TRBJ2-1 TRBD2 . TRBV5-1 CASSLGTSIDEQFF TGCGCCAGCAGCTTGGGGACTAGCATCGATGAGCAGTTCTTC
TRBJ1-2 . . TRBV18 CASSPDGYGYTF TGTGCCAGCTCACCGGACGGGTATGGCTACACCTTC
TRBJ2-7 TRBD2 . TRBV29-1 CSVGVVRGLVLGSSYEQYF TGCAGCGTTGGGGTGGTCCGAGGACTAGTGCTGGGGAGCTCCTACGAGCAGTACTTC
TRBJ2-1 . . TRBV7-9 CASSPPRASSGEQFF TGTGCCAGCAGCCCCCCCCGTGCGAGCTCGGGTGAGCAGTTCTTC
TRBJ2-3 . . TRBV7-9 CASSLGGPWDTQYF TGTGCCAGCAGCTTAGGGGGGCCCTGGGATACGCAGTATTTT
TRBJ2-7 . . TRBV27 CASSLSGSYEQYF TGTGCCAGCAGTTTATCGGGTAGCTACGAGCAGTACTTC
TRBJ1-5 . . TRBV25-1 CASSLRDGAPQHF TGTGCCAGCAGCCTACGGGATGGGGCGCCCCAGCATTTT
TRBJ2-3 . . TRBV6-6 CASSYSGGYTDTQYF TGTGCCAGCAGTTACTCTGGCGGTTACACAGATACGCAGTATTTT
TRBJ2-5 TRBD1 . TRBV7-9 CASSSRTGQETQYF TGTGCCAGCAGCTCCAGGACAGGACAAGAGACCCAGTACTTC
TRBJ1-3 TRBD1 . TRBV6-6 CASTAGQGYTIYF TGTGCCAGCACCGCGGGACAGGGCTACACCATATATTTT
TRBJ2-1 . . TRBV5-1 CASSLAGSTQYNEQFF TGCGCCAGCAGCTTGGCGGGTAGCACCCAGTACAATGAGCAGTTCTTC
TRBJ1-5 . . TRBV7-9 CASSSSGFSNQPQHF TGTGCCAGCAGCTCATCGGGGTTTAGCAATCAGCCCCAGCATTTT
TRBJ2-3 TRBD2 . TRBV7-2 CASSKTSGRSTDTQYF TGTGCCAGCAGCAAGACTAGCGGGAGATCAACAGATACGCAGTATTTT
TRBJ2-5 . . TRBV7-9 CASSSLWERRETQYF TGTGCCAGCAGCTCCCTATGGGAAAGGAGGGAGACCCAGTACTTC
TRBJ2-2 TRBD1 . TRBV28 CASGQVRYAGELFF TGTGCCAGCGGACAGGTTCGATACGCCGGGGAGCTGTTTTTT
TRBJ2-5 TRBD1 once TRBV5-4 CASGTQGRQETQYF TGTGCCAGCGGGACACAGGGGCGTCAAGAGACCCAGTACTTC
TRBJ2-3 TRBD2 . TRBV7-9 CASSFFPGGRDTQYF TGTGCCAGCAGCTTCTTCCCGGGAGGGAGAGATACGCAGTATTTT
TRBJ2-3 . . TRBV6-6 CASSYFFYGAGTQYF TGTGCCAGCAGTTACTTTTTTTATGGGGCTGGTACGCAGTATTTT